A single sample gave rise to the 31 T cell receptor beta chains below, sequenced in a study of T cells in Graves' hyperthyroidism and ophthalmopathy. The source material, RNA transcripts, was used to amplify TCR beta CDR3 regions. First-round RT-PCR targeting the TCR CDR3 was performed with the HTBI primer set. In TCRdb, the multiplex PCR reads were re-called with MiXCR into one record per CDR3 protein. This table holds hundreds of thousands of distinct CDR3 sequences, 15% to 20% found once. Sequencing was done on a sample of blood. These receptors were obtained from a woman aged 18-29 years with Graves' ophthalmopathy.

This clonotype was seen repeatedly, ten times or more. The chain combines TRBV27 with TRBJ2-1, with D possibly TRBD1 on 5 matching bases. V was pared by 5 bases and J by 6 bases, with 17 bases between. The CDR3 sequence is 15 residues long. Germline loops: CDR1 MNHEY, CDR2 SMNVEV (reference sequence). Here the CDR3 reads CASSPRQLGANEQFF. Here the CDR3 DNA reads TGTGCCAGCAGTCCCCGACAATTAGGGGCCAATGAGCAGTTCTTC.

Ten or more counts support this clonotype. V gene TRBV19 combines with J gene TRBJ1-1; D is unresolved. The CDR3 loop spans 13 amino acids. Germline assignment: CDR1 LNHDA and CDR2 SQIVND (reference sequence). Trimming cost V 5 bases and J 2 bases, with 9 bases left between them. CDR3: CASSHYRNTEAFF. DNA for the CDR3: TGTGCCAGTAGTCATTACAGAAACACTGAAGCTTTCTTT.

The chain employs TRBV6-1 and TRBJ1-6; tentative D call: TRBD1 (5 bases). V lost 10 bases and J lost 6, with 13 bases in between. Germline-derived CDR1 and CDR2 are MNHNS and SASEGT. The CDR3 is made up of 13 amino acids. As DNA, the CDR3 is TGTGCCACAGGGCCCTTATTTAATTCACCCCTCCACTTT. This encodes CATGPLFNSPLHF.

V is TRBV19 and J is TRBJ1-1; D perhaps matches TRBD1 (6 bases). Trimming left V 3 bases short and J 4 bases short, with 9 bases between. In germline, CDR1 is LNHDA, CDR2 SQIVND (reference sequence). This CDR3 is 13 amino acids long. The CDR3 loop is CASSMSRGTEAFF. CDR3 in DNA: TGTGCCAGTAGTATGTCCAGGGGCACTGAAGCTTTCTTT.

This clonotype came up many times. The rearrangement uses TRBV6-2 or TRBV6-3 and TRBJ2-6; the D gene is possibly TRBD1 (6 bases). Per germline, CDR1 MNHEY and CDR2 SVGEGT. The CDR3 contains 16 residues. Between the trimmed V and J ends, which lost 2 bases and 2 bases, there was a span of 10 bases. CDR3 sequence reads: CASSYQGGTGANVLTF. The CDR3 coding sequence is TGTGCCAGCAGTTACCAAGGGGGAACTGGGGCCAACGTCCTGACTTTC.

At least ten counts were recorded for this clonotype. V is TRBV27 and J is TRBJ1-2; TRBD1 is a possible D gene (5 bases). Germline loops: CDR1 MNHEY, CDR2 SMNVEV (reference sequence). Deletions cut 6 bases from V and 8 bases from J, with 22 bases between. CDR3 length equals 15 residues. The CDR3 DNA reads as TGTGCCAGCAGCCCTTTATCGGTCCGGACAAGCGGCTACACCTTC. Its translation is CASSPLSVRTSGYTF.

This clonotype was counted at least ten times. The CDR3 loop reads CASSHPNGDRLNQPQHF. The CDR3 bases are TGTGCCAGCAGCCATCCGAATGGGGACAGACTCAATCAGCCCCAGCATTTT. The chain couples TRBV4-2 to TRBJ1-5; 7 positions match TRBD1. This CDR3 contains 17 residues. Germline V gene lookup returns CDR1 LGHNA and CDR2 YNFKEQ. The junction had 11 bases not matched to a gene; V was cut back by 3 bases and J by 3 bases.

This clonotype has a count of ten or more. The rearrangement joins TRBV15 to TRBJ2-2; D could derive from TRBD1 or TRBD2 (5 bases each). The germline V gene has CDR1 LNHNV and CDR2 YYDKDF (reference sequence). V was pared by 6 bases and J by 0 bases, with 17 bases between. CDR3 size: 17 residues. This chain's CDR3 is CATRGVVGEANTGELFF. The CDR3 bases are TGTGCCACCAGGGGGGTTGTGGGTGAAGCGAACACCGGGGAGCTGTTTTTT.

This clonotype was counted at least ten times. CDR3 DNA sequence: TGTGCCAGCAGTTTAAACCGGCTAGCGGACAACACAGATACGCAGTATTTT. Translated: CASSLNRLADNTDTQYF. This chain connects TRBV28 to TRBJ2-3; 7 bases are a match to TRBD2. Unmatched junction bases numbered 10, after V lost 2 bases and J lost 2 bases. Germline V gene data show CDR1 as MDHEN and CDR2 as SYDVKM. The CDR3 extends over 17 amino acids.

This clonotype was counted ten times or more. One end of the junction fails to match germline, which may point to a read error. The J gene is TRBJ1-2, the V gene TRBV20-1; D is possibly TRBD1 (5 bases). The CDR3 is 17 residues long. Germline V gene data show CDR1 as DFQATT and CDR2 as SNEGSKA (reference sequence). The CDR3 nucleotides are TGCAGTGCTAGGGATCTCTCGGGGGGTCTAGTCAACTCTGGCTACACCTTC. Translated: CSARDLSGGLVNSGYTF.

There are many counts of this clonotype. The V and J genes are TRBV7-3 and TRBJ1-1; D gene ambiguous. Germline V lookup: CDR1 SGHTA, CDR2 FQGTGA. The germline V and J ends were trimmed by 5 bases and 6 bases, with 13 bases remaining between them. This CDR3 has 13 residues. CDR3 residues: CASSPGLKAEAFF. The CDR3 DNA reads TGTGCCAGCAGCCCCGGACTGAAAGCTGAAGCTTTCTTT.

The V call is TRBV19, the J call TRBJ1-4, with TRBD1 as a possible D gene (6 bases). Germline V lookup: CDR1 LNHDA, CDR2 SQIVND (reference sequence). V was trimmed by 3 bases and J by 2 bases, leaving 10 bases between them. The CDR3 is made up of 15 amino acids. The CDR3 protein is CASSMRRGTNEKLFF. In DNA form, the CDR3 reads TGTGCCAGTAGTATGAGGAGGGGGACTAATGAAAAACTGTTTTTT.

This clonotype was detected many times. The genes are TRBV7-9 and TRBJ1-3, with TRBD1 matching over 10 bases. V lost 4 bases to trimming and J lost 4 bases; unmatched junction nucleotides: 7. This CDR3 spans 16 amino acids. Germline assignment: CDR1 SEHNR and CDR2 FQNEAQ (reference sequence). CDR3 DNA: TGTGCCAGCAGCTCGACGACAGGGGGCGCAGGAAACACCATATATTTT. The encoded protein is CASSSTTGGAGNTIYF.

The genes are TRBV28 and TRBJ1-3, with TRBD1 identical over 11 bases. The length of the CDR3 is 19 residues. Losses at the gene ends were 6 bases for V and 0 bases for J; bases not matched to a gene: 13. CDR1 and CDR2 from the germline V gene are MDHEN and SYDVKM. CDR3 loop: CASSRTGGAAGISGNTIYF. As DNA, the CDR3 is TGTGCCAGCAGCAGGACAGGGGGCGCAGCCGGAATCTCTGGAAACACCATATATTTT.

This clonotype was seen many times. The rearrangement joins TRBV10-3 to TRBJ2-3; D is unresolved. Trimming shortened V by 3 bases and J by 1 base, and 11 bases separated the two germline ends. CDR1 is ENHRY, CDR2 SYGVKD, per germline. CDR3 size: 15 residues. As DNA, the CDR3 is TGTGCCATCAGTGAAGGGCGTAGGGGCACAGATACGCAGTATTTT. It translates to CAISEGRRGTDTQYF.

A note on this clonotype: This may arise from a read error, as a much more abundant clone is one base away. The chain has TRBV6-2 or TRBV6-3 and TRBJ2-3; D assignment may be TRBD1 or TRBD2 (6 bases each). The V and J ends lost 4 bases and 5 bases respectively, with 16 bases between them. This CDR3 contains 15 residues. Germline V gives CDR1 MNHEY, CDR2 SVGEGT. The CDR3 loop reads CASSLGGGAGDTQYF. For the CDR3, the DNA is TGTGCCAGCAGTTTGGGGGGCGGGGCTGGAGATACGCAGTATTTT.

This clonotype was picked up many times. This chain joins TRBV5-1 and TRBJ2-5; D possibly corresponds to TRBD1 (5 bases). The CDR3 spans 15 residues. In germline, CDR1 is SGHRS, CDR2 YFSETQ. Trimming removed 1 base from V and 2 bases from J, with 12 bases in between. CDR3 loop: CASSLSGLGQETQYF. CDR3 nucleotide sequence: TGCGCCAGCAGCTTGTCAGGGCTCGGACAAGAGACCCAGTACTTC.

The chain recombines TRBV5-8 with TRBJ1-2; D unresolved. The CDR3 contains 12 residues. CDR1 and CDR2 from the germline V gene are SGHTS and YDEGEE. V lost 4 bases and J 4 bases, leaving 8 bases between the germline ends. The CDR3 region has the DNA TGTGCCAGCAGCCAAGAGGGCTATGGCTACACCTTC. It encodes CASSQEGYGYTF.

At least ten counts were recorded for this clonotype. V usage is TRBV28 and J usage is TRBJ1-2, with D maybe TRBD1 (6 bases). V was pared by 6 bases and J by 1 base, with 9 bases between. The CDR3 length is 13 residues. Looked up from germline, CDR1 is MDHEN and CDR2 is SYDVKM. CDR3: CASSRGGNYGYTF. The CDR3 nucleotides are TGTGCCAGCAGCCGAGGGGGTAACTATGGCTACACCTTC.

This clonotype was picked up a small number of times. The limits of the CDR3 on the DNA are not certain, so only TCRdb's listed CDR3 is given. The chain links TRBV20-1 to TRBJ2-2; TRBD1 reflects the table's D call only, with no check against the DNA. CDR1 and CDR2 (germline): DFQATT, SNEGSKA (reference sequence). The CDR3 adds up to 21 amino acids, both ends counted. CDR3 amino acids: CSARWRGFKNIQYFGAGELFF.

This clonotype was seen only a few times. This chain joins TRBV19 and TRBJ1-2, with a possible D match to TRBD1 (5 bases). The ends were cut back, 5 bases at V and 6 bases at J, with 13 bases in the middle. Germline-derived CDR1 and CDR2 are LNHDA and SQIVND (reference sequence). The CDR3 loop spans 13 amino acids. This CDR3 reads CASSPPRGNGYTF. The CDR3 nucleotides are TGTGCCAGTAGTCCACCTCGGGGGAATGGCTACACCTTC.

This clonotype was recorded many times. The chain has TRBV3-1 and TRBJ2-2; D not certain. Germline loops: CDR1 LGHDT, CDR2 YNNKEL (reference sequence). The CDR3 extends over 13 amino acids. V was pared by 2 bases and J by 7 bases, with 8 bases between. As DNA, the CDR3 is TGTGCCAGCAGCCAACTGCTGCTCGGGGAGCTGTTTTTT. Its translation is CASSQLLLGELFF.

This clonotype was picked up many times. This rearrangement joins TRBV19 to TRBJ1-5, with TRBD1 matching 8 bases. With V trimmed by 10 bases and J by 6 bases, 8 bases remained unmatched. CDR3 length: 13 amino acids. CDR1 and CDR2 (germline): LNHDA, SQIVND (reference sequence). The CDR3 coding sequence is TGTGCCACCGCTGACAGGGGCTTTCAGCCCCAGCATTTT. This codes for CATADRGFQPQHF.

This clonotype is a singleton in its sample. The chain uses TRBV20-1 and TRBJ2-3, with 7 bases lining up with TRBD1. V lost 6 bases to trimming and J lost 2 bases; unmatched junction nucleotides: 5. Germline values: CDR1 DFQATT, CDR2 SNEGSKA (reference sequence). The CDR3 runs 13 residues. CDR3 bases: TGCAGTGCCGAGGGACAGAACACAGATACGCAGTATTTT. It translates to CSAEGQNTDTQYF.

This clonotype appeared many times. This sequence joins TRBV2 and TRBJ1-2; 9 bases map to TRBD1. CDR1 and CDR2 from the germline V gene are SNHLY and FYNNEI. V shed 4 bases and J 7 bases; nucleotides not matched to a gene: 7. The CDR3 spans 14 residues. The CDR3: CASSADRGIGGYTF. In DNA form, the CDR3 reads TGTGCCAGCAGTGCGGACAGGGGTATCGGTGGCTACACCTTC.

This clonotype was counted a few times. The chain is built from TRBV5-6 and TRBJ2-1; 8 bases agree with TRBD2. The CDR3 loop spans 15 amino acids. Trimming at V came to 1 base and at J to 8 bases, leaving 8 bases not matched to a gene. Germline CDR1 reads SGHDT; CDR2 reads YYEEEE. This chain's CDR3 is CASSLRAGGKHEQFF. The CDR3 nucleotides are TGTGCCAGCAGCTTGAGGGCGGGAGGAAAACATGAGCAGTTCTTC.

This clonotype was seen at least ten times. This rearrangement joins TRBV6-1 to TRBJ1-2; perhaps TRBD1 as D (5 bases). Germline CDR1 is MNHNS and CDR2 is SASEGT. This CDR3 has 14 amino acids. With 11 bases removed from V and 0 bases from J, the gap between germline ends came to 16 bases. CDR3 DNA sequence: TGTGCCCTCACTCCCCCAGGGCCTAACTATGGCTACACCTTC. Its protein product is CALTPPGPNYGYTF.

This clonotype was detected ten times or more. V is TRBV5-1 and J is TRBJ2-5; unclear D gene. Trimming removed 2 bases from V and 0 bases from J, with 5 bases in between. In germline, CDR1 is SGHRS, CDR2 YFSETQ. The CDR3 loop spans 13 amino acids. For the CDR3, the DNA is TGCGCCAGCAGCTTATTTTACCAAGAGACCCAGTACTTC. It codes for CASSLFYQETQYF.

This clonotype turned up a few times. This chain connects TRBV19 to TRBJ2-5, with a tentative D call TRBD1 (6 bases). Trimming stripped 10 bases from V and 0 bases from J, with 21 bases between. The CDR3 loop spans 16 amino acids. CDR1 LNHDA and CDR2 SQIVND come from the germline V gene (reference sequence). This chain's CDR3 is CATKDPRDIDQETQYF. The CDR3 nucleotides read TGTGCCACCAAAGACCCACGGGACATTGACCAAGAGACCCAGTACTTC. Variable domain in full (rest from reference TRBV19 and TRBJ2-5): DGGITQSPKYLFRKEGQNVTLSCEQNLNHDAMYWYRQDPGQGLRLIYYSQIVNDFQKGDIAEGYSVSREKKESFPLTVTSAQKNPTAFYLCATKDPRDIDQETQYFGPGTRLLVL.

Ten or more counts support this clonotype. The rearrangement uses TRBV20-1 and TRBJ2-5; 9 positions match TRBD1. In germline, CDR1 is DFQATT, CDR2 SNEGSKA (reference sequence). The CDR3 runs 14 residues. Germline trimming cut 0 bases from V and 9 bases from J; bases unmatched to any gene: 8. CDR3 amino acids: CSARERQGVGSQYF. In DNA form, the CDR3 reads TGCAGTGCTAGAGAAAGACAGGGGGTGGGTTCCCAGTACTTC.

The sample holds many counts of this clonotype. This chain links TRBV28 with TRBJ1-1, with D possibly matching TRBD1 (5 bases). Germline CDR1 reads MDHEN; CDR2 reads SYDVKM. The germline V and J ends were trimmed by 1 base and 4 bases, with 10 bases remaining between them. This CDR3 has 14 amino acids. The chain's CDR3 is CASSLSGLGTEAFF. The CDR3 DNA reads TGTGCCAGCAGTTTATCAGGGTTGGGCACTGAAGCTTTCTTT.